Sequencing of this TCR beta chain was carried out in a study of T cell repertoires in cytomegalovirus infection. Study context: The public TCR beta signatures pointed to both CMV infection and matching HLA type.

Germline assignment: CDR1 SGHTA and CDR2 FQGNSA. V dropped 1 base and J dropped 8 bases, with 14 bases sitting between them. This CDR3 has 15 amino acids. Study-level findings and limits: The response measured ex vivo was dominated by TCR beta clonotypes (HLA-C-restricted and CMV-specific). Public TCR beta family frequency separated CMV-and-HLA carriers, including in an independent cohort.

In TCRdb, the reads were re-called with MiXCR into one record per CDR3 protein. The table includes around 530,000 distinct CDR3 sequences, approximately 25% detected once. Concerning this clonotype: Antigen specificity is unknown.

The chain has TRBV7-2 and TRBJ1-4, with a weak D call TRBD1 (5 bases). What was sequenced was PBMCs. This TCR came from a human donor in good health (CMV status not recorded). Some clones in this sample may be carry-over from other donors' samples. CDR3 sequence (DNA): TGTGCCAGCAGCTTAGGCGGGGCGTTCTTCGAAAAACTGTTTTTT. It encodes CASSLGGAFFEKLFF.